Shown below are 10 T cell receptor beta chains from a single sample sequenced in a study of molecular identifiers for immune sequencing clone quantification. Each CDR3 protein gets one entry after TCRdb re-called the PCR reads with MiXCR. The table includes some 320,000 distinct CDR3 sequences, 20% to 25% detected once. Material for sequencing was naive CD8+ T cells from blood, with Jurkat cell RNA spiked in. Subset specified: FACS-sorted CD8+CD4-CCR7+CD45RA+ naive T cells. The receptor source for this set is a human donor in good health. Some libraries in this study had Jurkat cell RNA spiked in.

This clonotype was seen at least ten times. The CDR3 coding sequence is TGTGCCAGCAGTGAAGAAGGGGAGAACACTGAAGCTTTCTTT. It yields the protein CASSEEGENTEAFF. The V call is TRBV2, the J call TRBJ1-1, with a weak D call TRBD1 (5 bases). Trimming cost V 1 base and J 1 base, with 7 bases left between them. The CDR3 extends over 14 amino acids. Germline V CDR1 and CDR2: SNHLY, FYNNEI.

This clonotype was observed a few times. As the CDR3 is not closed by the conserved phenylalanine or tryptophan, this likely results from a read error. The chain couples TRBV7-9 to TRBJ2-3; 10 positions match TRBD2. V was pared by 2 bases and J by 1 base, with 0 bases of the junction left unmatched. The CDR3 has 15 amino acids. The germline V gene has CDR1 SEHNR and CDR2 FQNEAQ (reference sequence). The CDR3 region has the DNA TGTGCCAGCAGCTTAACTAGCGGGGGCACAGATACGCAGTATCTT. Translated, it gives CASSLTSGGTDTQYL.

In its sample, this clonotype was seen a few times. The V gene is TRBV19, the J gene TRBJ2-5; no clear D gene. CDR1 is LNHDA, CDR2 SQIVND, per germline (reference sequence). CDR3 length: 13 residues. V was shortened by 5 bases and J by 4 bases, with 11 bases between the two germline ends. The CDR3 loop is CASSLGRPETQYF. The DNA for the CDR3 is TGTGCCAGTAGTCTCGGCAGGCCAGAGACCCAGTACTTC.

This clonotype was seen ten or more times. This chain joins TRBV20-1 and TRBJ1-5; the D gene is possibly TRBD1 (5 bases). CDR1 and CDR2 from the germline V gene are DFQATT and SNEGSKA (reference sequence). The V end was cut by 0 bases, the J end by 2 bases, with 14 bases between. The CDR3 contains 16 residues. The CDR3 DNA is TGCAGTGCTAGAGAATTGCAGGGTGTGGGCAATCAGCCCCAGCATTTT. This gives the protein CSARELQGVGNQPQHF.

This clonotype was counted at least ten times. J is TRBJ1-5 and V is TRBV2; D unclear. CDR3 length: 14 amino acids. Germline V gene data show CDR1 as SNHLY and CDR2 as FYNNEI. Trimming pared 1 base from V and 3 bases from J, leaving 7 bases between. The CDR3 loop is CASSEEVHNQPQHF. The CDR3 DNA is TGTGCCAGCAGTGAAGAGGTCCACAATCAGCCCCAGCATTTT.

The J gene is TRBJ2-7, the V gene TRBV11-2; 7 bases match TRBD1. CDR1 is SGHAT and CDR2 is FQNNGV in the germline V gene. Trimming cost V 5 bases and J 0 bases; bases outside gene matches: 4. The CDR3 has 14 residues. The CDR3 DNA sequence: TGTGCCAGCAGCGCGAGGGACAGCTCCTACGAGCAGTACTTC. This sequence encodes CASSARDSSYEQYF.

Comment on this clonotype: A clone one base away is much larger, so this may be a read error. The V call is TRBV7-9, the J call TRBJ2-7; D might be TRBD2 (6 bases). CDR1 is SEHNR, CDR2 FQNEAQ, per germline (reference sequence). This CDR3 contains 13 residues. The chain's CDR3 is CASSPQEGKEQCF. In DNA, the CDR3 is TGTGCCAGCAGTCCTCAGGAGGGAAAAGAGCAGTGCTTC.

This clonotype has a count of ten or more. The genes are TRBV2 and TRBJ1-1, with a tentative D call TRBD1 (6 bases). The V gene's germline CDR1 is SNHLY and CDR2 FYNNEI. The V gene lost 10 bases and the J gene lost 5 bases, with 17 bases spanning the gap. The CDR3 has 13 residues. This chain's CDR3 is CAINEGGGTEAFF. In DNA form, the CDR3 reads TGTGCCATCAATGAGGGGGGCGGGACTGAAGCTTTCTTT.

This chain connects TRBV27 to TRBJ1-1, with D hard to call. CDR3 size: 17 residues. Germline V gene lookup returns CDR1 MNHEY and CDR2 SMNVEV (reference sequence). V was cut by 4 bases and J by 1 base, with 19 bases left in between. The CDR3 here is CASSSSRRGLRNTEAFF. Written as DNA, the CDR3 is TGTGCCAGCAGTTCCTCCCGGCGTGGACTGCGGAACACTGAAGCTTTCTTT.

Ten or more counts support this clonotype. The chain combines TRBV6-2 or TRBV6-3 with TRBJ2-7, with 9 bases aligning to TRBD2. The CDR3 sequence is 15 residues long. V was pared by 6 bases and J by 5 bases, with 11 bases of the junction left unmatched. Germline V gene sequence: CDR1 MNHEY, CDR2 SVGEGT. The DNA of the CDR3 is TGTGCCAGCAGCCCACAGCGGGGGGCCTTTGACGAGCAGTACTTC. Amino acids: CASSPQRGAFDEQYF.